The 31 T cell receptor beta chains in this list originate from one sample, sequenced in a study of identical twins. Each CDR3 protein is one row after TCRdb ran MiXCR on the 5' RACE reads. Here the sample spans about 530,000 distinct CDR3 sequences, around 15% being singletons. The same data also contributed to another study, on yellow fever vaccine responses in identical twins.

Source material: CD4+ T cells sorted from blood. The receptors derive from a woman under 30 in good health.

This clonotype was seen only a few times. The rearrangement joins TRBV21-1 to TRBJ1-1; the table's TRBD1 call for D was not verified on the DNA. TRBV21-1 is labeled a pseudogene. The CDR3 loop spans 20 amino acids. The CDR3 reads CASTEPGANTLAPADTEAFF. The CDR3 DNA reads TGTGCCAGCACCGAACCAGGGGCGAACACTCTGGCCCCAGCCGACACTGAAGCTTTCTTT.

This clonotype was observed a handful of times. V usage is TRBV7-9 and J usage is TRBJ1-5; D is perhaps TRBD1 (5 bases). Germline V gene lookup returns CDR1 SEHNR and CDR2 FQNEAQ (reference sequence). The V and J ends lost 1 base and 5 bases respectively, with 12 bases between them. The CDR3 contains 15 residues. CDR3 sequence: CASSLGGGGDQPQHF. The CDR3, as DNA: TGTGCCAGCAGCTTAGGGGGGGGAGGAGATCAGCCCCAGCATTTT.

This clonotype occurred a few times. This rearrangement joins TRBV6-5 to TRBJ1-1, with unresolved D. The CDR3 extends over 14 amino acids. CDR1 MNHEY and CDR2 SVGAGI come from the germline V gene. V lost 5 bases to trimming and J lost 1 base, with 11 bases between them. DNA of the CDR3: TGTGCCAGCAGTGTATCGATCGAGAACACTGAAGCTTTCTTT. The encoded protein is CASSVSIENTEAFF.

The rearrangement links TRBV3-1 to TRBJ1-1, with D hard to call. The germline V gene encodes CDR1 LGHDT and CDR2 YNNKEL (reference sequence). This CDR3 is built from 15 residues. Trimming shortened V by 0 bases and J by 0 bases, and 8 bases separated the two germline ends. The DNA of the CDR3 is TGTGCCAGCAGCCAAGATAGACTGTTGAACACTGAAGCTTTCTTT. Residues: CASSQDRLLNTEAFF.

The chain carries TRBV29-1 and TRBJ1-4; D gene ambiguous. The CDR3 is 14 residues long. V was shortened by 3 bases and J by 4 bases, with 12 bases between the two germline ends. The V gene's germline CDR1 is SQVTM and CDR2 ANQGSEA. The CDR3 sequence: CSVDLGTNNEKLFF. DNA of the CDR3: TGCAGCGTTGACTTGGGAACCAATAATGAAAAACTGTTTTTT.

This clonotype was found many times. The chain employs TRBV20-1 and TRBJ2-7; TRBD1 matches 7 bases. This CDR3 comprises 14 residues. Per germline, CDR1 DFQATT and CDR2 SNEGSKA (reference sequence). V trimming: 1 base; J trimming: 7 bases; junction bases outside the gene matches: 10. CDR3 in DNA: TGCAGTGCTAGAGGTTCAGGGGGAACGGGGGAGCAGTACTTC. Its translation: CSARGSGGTGEQYF.

The gene calls are TRBV5-6 and TRBJ2-7; D is possibly TRBD1 (6 bases). This CDR3 spans 18 amino acids. Looked up from germline, CDR1 is SGHDT and CDR2 is YYEEEE. V lost 0 bases and J lost 0, with 19 bases in between. The CDR3 nucleotides are TGTGCCAGCAGCTTGGGCACTGAGAGGGACAAGAGCTCCTACGAGCAGTACGTC. This sequence encodes CASSLGTERDKSSYEQYV.

J is TRBJ1-1 and V is TRBV5-1; possibly TRBD1 for D (6 bases). The CDR3 is 14 residues long. The V and J ends lost 5 bases and 6 bases respectively, with 17 bases between them. Germline V gene lookup returns CDR1 SGHRS and CDR2 YFSETQ. CDR3 protein: CASRQGHVLSEAFF. The CDR3 DNA is TGCGCCAGCAGACAGGGACACGTTCTCTCTGAAGCTTTCTTT.

This clonotype was detected a few times. The chain combines TRBV20-1 with TRBJ2-1, with 7 bases identical to TRBD2. The germline gives CDR1 DFQATT, CDR2 SNEGSKA (reference sequence). With V trimmed by 1 base and J by 2 bases, 14 bases remained unmatched. The CDR3 totals 18 residues. CDR3 amino acids: CSARGGFVGGLPYNEQFF. CDR3 DNA: TGCAGTGCTAGAGGAGGGTTCGTGGGAGGGCTACCCTACAATGAGCAGTTCTTC.

At least ten counts were recorded for this clonotype. The chain carries TRBV12-3 or TRBV12-4 and TRBJ2-2; possibly TRBD1 for D (6 bases). This CDR3 comprises 15 residues. V lost 5 bases, J lost 0 bases, and 10 bases lay in between. The CDR3 here is CASSPGQTNTGELFF. The CDR3 DNA follows: TGTGCCAGCAGTCCGGGACAAACGAACACCGGGGAGCTGTTTTTT.

The rearrangement uses TRBV7-2 and TRBJ2-5, with 10 bases lining up with TRBD2. V was clipped by 4 bases and J by 5 bases; unmatched bases: 13. From germline, CDR1 is SGHTA and CDR2 FQGNSA. The CDR3 length is 17 residues. The CDR3 nucleotides read TGTGCCAGCAGCTCAGGACTAGCGGAGAACCAGGCGGAGACCCAGTACTTC. This encodes CASSSGLAENQAETQYF. The whole variable domain, filled in from reference TRBV7-2 and TRBJ2-5, reads GAGVSQSPSNKVTEKGKDVELRCDPISGHTALYWYRQSLGQGLEFLIYFQGNSAPDKSGLPSDRFSAERTGGSVSTLTIQRTQQEDSAVYLCASSSGLAENQAETQYFGPGTRLLVL.

This clonotype was observed a few times. The genes are TRBV29-1 and TRBJ2-1; D ambiguous. This CDR3 is built from 17 residues. V shed 0 bases and J shed 2 bases, with 17 bases lying between them. Germline lookup yields CDR1 SQVTM and CDR2 ANQGSEA. The CDR3 here is CSVEERPTTHTYNEQFF. CDR3 in DNA: TGCAGCGTTGAAGAGAGACCCACCACCCACACCTACAATGAGCAGTTCTTC.

This clonotype was seen a few times. This rearrangement joins TRBV6-2 or TRBV6-3 to TRBJ1-5, with 7 bases aligning to TRBD1. The germline gives CDR1 MNHEY, CDR2 SVGEGT. The junction had 17 bases not matched to a gene; V was cut back by 6 bases and J by 3 bases. The CDR3 extends over 18 amino acids. For the CDR3, the DNA is TGTGCCAGCAGCCCAATCAACAGGGGAGGCCTTACCAATCAGCCCCAGCATTTT. Its protein is CASSPINRGGLTNQPQHF.

This clonotype was recorded a few times. The rearrangement links TRBV7-9 to TRBJ2-2; a weak D match, TRBD1 (6 bases). The V gene's germline CDR1 is SEHNR and CDR2 FQNEAQ (reference sequence). This CDR3 has 16 residues. Trimming left V 10 bases short and J 5 bases short, with 23 bases between. Written as DNA, the CDR3 is TGTGCCACACCCAGGGGACCGAGTTCGGCGACCGGGGAGCTGTTTTTT. Encoded protein: CATPRGPSSATGELFF.

This clonotype came up a few times. The chain employs TRBV27 and TRBJ2-2, with 7 nucleotides matching TRBD1. Germline CDR1 is MNHEY and CDR2 is SMNVEV (reference sequence). This CDR3 region has 14 residues. J lost 6 bases, V lost 7 bases, and 8 bases had no gene match. CDR3 nucleotides: TGTGCCAGCACCCACGGGACAGCCTCCGGGGAGCTGTTTTTT. Protein product: CASTHGTASGELFF.

This chain connects TRBV7-3 to TRBJ2-6, with TRBD2 as a possible D gene (5 bases). V gave up 6 bases and J gave up 0 bases, with 15 bases separating them. CDR3 length: 17 amino acids. Germline-derived CDR1 and CDR2 are SGHTA and FQGTGA. The CDR3 region is CASRSAGQTSGANVLTF. CDR3 bases: TGTGCCAGCAGATCCGCGGGCCAGACCTCTGGGGCCAACGTCCTGACTTTC.

There are a few counts of this clonotype. V is TRBV9 and J is TRBJ2-2; D remains unclear. CDR3 length: 13 amino acids. Deletions cut 1 base from V and 7 bases from J, with 8 bases between. Germline V lookup: CDR1 SGDLS, CDR2 YYNGEE. The CDR3 region has the DNA TGTGCCAGCAGCGTACAGTTCAGCGGGGAGCTGTTTTTT. The encoded protein is CASSVQFSGELFF. Looking up the rest from reference TRBV9 and TRBJ2-2 gives the full variable domain: DSGVTQTPKHLITATGQRVTLRCSPRSGDLSVYWYQQSLDQGLQFLIQYYNGEERAKGNILERFSAQQFPDLHSELNLSSLELGDSALYFCASSVQFSGELFFGEGSRLTVL.

This clonotype was counted once. This CDR3 is CASSSQGPANTGELFF. The CDR3 DNA follows: TGCGCCAGCAGCTCTCAGGGACCCGCGAACACCGGGGAGCTGTTTTTT. The gene calls are TRBV5-1 and TRBJ2-2; the D gene could be TRBD1 or TRBD2 (5 bases each). The CDR3 is 16 amino acids. Germline V gives CDR1 SGHRS, CDR2 YFSETQ. The ends were cut back, 3 bases at V and 0 bases at J, with 12 bases in the middle.

This clonotype was found a few times. V gene TRBV28 combines with J gene TRBJ2-1, with 9 bases matching TRBD1. From germline, CDR1 is MDHEN and CDR2 SYDVKM. Trimming took 5 bases from V and 0 from J; bases not matched to a gene: 17. This CDR3 contains 20 residues. The DNA of the CDR3 is TGTGCCAGCAGTATCCTACAGGGGGCGTCTGGGGCAGGCTCCTACAATGAGCAGTTCTTC. It translates to CASSILQGASGAGSYNEQFF.

V gene TRBV4-2 combines with J gene TRBJ2-5; TRBD2 is a possible D gene (7 bases). Trimming removed 1 base at V and 4 bases at J, with 16 bases between. Germline CDR1 and CDR2: LGHNA and YNFKEQ. There are 16 residues in the CDR3. CDR3 protein: CASSQVQSGGGETQYF. CDR3 nucleotide sequence: TGTGCCAGCAGCCAAGTCCAGTCGGGGGGCGGAGAGACCCAGTACTTC.

This clonotype was counted a few times. The V and J genes are TRBV29-1 and TRBJ2-3; 10 bases fit TRBD1. The CDR3 extends over 14 amino acids. After removal of 4 bases from V and 7 bases from J, the junction contained 8 bases not matched to a gene. Germline V gene data show CDR1 as SQVTM and CDR2 as ANQGSEA. The CDR3 reads CSVGPGQGSYTQYF. DNA of the CDR3: TGCAGCGTTGGTCCGGGACAGGGGAGTTATACGCAGTATTTT.

V usage is TRBV12-3 or TRBV12-4 and J usage is TRBJ2-7; D is perhaps TRBD1 or TRBD2 (5 bases each). V was cut by 5 bases and J by 0 bases, with 8 bases left in between. This CDR3 spans 13 amino acids. The CDR3 nucleotides are TGTGCCAGCAGTCGGGACGGCTCCTACGAGCAGTACGTC. This translates into CASSRDGSYEQYV.

This clonotype was recorded a few times. The V and J genes are TRBV3-1 and TRBJ1-4; D gene uncertain. The germline V gene has CDR1 LGHDT and CDR2 YNNKEL (reference sequence). V was clipped by 3 bases and J by 2 bases, with 7 bases between them. This CDR3 comprises 14 residues. CDR3 region: CASSHGSTNEKLFF. In DNA, the CDR3 is TGTGCCAGCAGCCACGGGAGTACTAATGAAAAACTGTTTTTT.

This rearrangement joins TRBV5-1 to TRBJ2-6; D ambiguous. Germline assignment: CDR1 SGHRS and CDR2 YFSETQ. This CDR3 region has 15 residues. V was pared by 5 bases and J by 1 base, with 10 bases between. In DNA, the CDR3 is TGCGCCAGCAGATCTACACAGTCTGGGGCCAACGTCCTGACTTTC. It translates to CASRSTQSGANVLTF. Supplemented by reference TRBV5-1 and TRBJ2-6, the full variable domain reads KAGVTQTPRYLIKTRGQQVTLSCSPISGHRSVSWYQQTPGQGLQFLFEYFSETQRNKGNFPGRFSGRQFSNSRSEMNVSTLELGDSALYLCASRSTQSGANVLTFGAGSRLTVL.

This clonotype was detected a few times. The chain employs TRBV20-1 and TRBJ2-6; unclear D gene. This CDR3 region has 17 residues. Germline assignment: CDR1 DFQATT and CDR2 SNEGSKA (reference sequence). V was trimmed by 2 bases and J by 0 bases, leaving 14 bases between them. CDR3 in amino acids: CSARPPWSLSGANVLTF. The CDR3 DNA sequence: TGCAGTGCTAGACCCCCATGGTCCCTCTCTGGGGCCAACGTCCTGACTTTC.

V gene TRBV29-1 combines with J gene TRBJ2-3; a weak D match, TRBD2 (6 bases). Germline lookup yields CDR1 SQVTM and CDR2 ANQGSEA. V was clipped by 7 bases and J by 5 bases, with 10 bases between them. This CDR3 spans 11 amino acids. CDR3 in DNA: TGCAGCGCGGGGGTGGTAGATACGCAGTATTTT. Encoded protein: CSAGVVDTQYF.

V usage is TRBV4-2 and J usage is TRBJ2-1, with D tentatively TRBD2 (5 bases). The CDR3 spans 15 residues. CDR1 and CDR2 (germline): LGHNA, YNFKEQ. V lost 0 bases and J lost 4, with 10 bases in between. The CDR3 loop reads CASSQDLAAYNEQFF. Written as DNA, the CDR3 is TGTGCCAGCAGCCAAGATCTAGCAGCATACAATGAGCAGTTCTTC.

This clonotype was detected a few times. The chain recombines TRBV10-3 with TRBJ1-6; D is perhaps TRBD1 (6 bases). The CDR3 has 14 amino acids. Germline CDR1 and CDR2: ENHRY and SYGVKD. Deletions cut 7 bases from V and 7 bases from J, with 14 bases between. For the CDR3, the DNA is TGTGCCATCAAGGGGGGCCTTGAAAATTCACCCCTCCACTTT. Translated, it gives CAIKGGLENSPLHF.

Notes on this clonotype: Sequence at one end of the junction differs from germline and may be a read error. This chain uses TRBV18 with TRBJ2-5; the D is unclear. CDR1 is KGHSH and CDR2 is LQKENI in the germline V gene. The CDR3 is 11 residues long. CDR3 DNA: TGTACCAGCTCACCGCAAGAGACCCAGTACTTC. Its protein product is CTSSPQETQYF.

In its sample, this clonotype was seen a few times. The chain uses TRBV20-1 and TRBJ1-2, with 11 bases identical to TRBD1. CDR1 DFQATT and CDR2 SNEGSKA come from the germline V gene (reference sequence). The ends lost 6 bases at V and 0 bases at J; junction bases unmatched: 9. CDR3 length: 16 residues. The DNA of the CDR3 is TGCAGTGCCACGGGACAGGGGGACCAAGCTAACTATGGCTACACCTTC. Translation gives CSATGQGDQANYGYTF.

This clonotype was found many times. The gene calls are TRBV12-3 or TRBV12-4 and TRBJ2-3; 14 bases match TRBD2. The CDR3 runs 15 residues. Losses at the gene ends were 6 bases for V and 6 bases for J; bases not matched to a gene: 5. The CDR3 bases are TGTGCCAGCAGCTGGACTAGCGGGGGGACGGATACGCAGTATTTT. This encodes CASSWTSGGTDTQYF.